Sequencing of this T cell receptor (beta chain) was carried out in a study of technical replicates of blood from a handful of donors. This table comes from immunoSEQ multiplex PCR, and its TCRdb copy is limited to in-frame clones, with some not included. The data hold almost 90,000 clones, with approximately 95% observed a single time. The CDR3 covers 13 residues. V was clipped by 3 bases and J by 8 bases; unmatched bases: 6. CDR1 is MNHEY, CDR2 SMNVEV, per germline (reference sequence). Sequencing was performed on T cells isolated from PBMCs. This receptor was obtained from a human donor in good health. The chain couples TRBV27 to TRBJ1-2; 7 bases fit TRBD1. In DNA form, the CDR3 reads TGTGCCAGCAGTTTGAAGGGGGCCGAGGGCTACACCTTC. Translation: CASSLKGAEGYTF.